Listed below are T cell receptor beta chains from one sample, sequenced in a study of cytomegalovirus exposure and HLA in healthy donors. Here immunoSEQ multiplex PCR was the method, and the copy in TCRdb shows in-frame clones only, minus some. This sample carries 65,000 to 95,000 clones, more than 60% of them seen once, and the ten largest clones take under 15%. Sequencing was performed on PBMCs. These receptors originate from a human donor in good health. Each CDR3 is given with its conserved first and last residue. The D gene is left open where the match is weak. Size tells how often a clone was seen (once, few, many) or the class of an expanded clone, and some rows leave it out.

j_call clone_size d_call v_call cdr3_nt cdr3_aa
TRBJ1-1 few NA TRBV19 TGTGCCAGTAGGACAGGACCTGAAGCTTTCTTT CASRTGPEAFF
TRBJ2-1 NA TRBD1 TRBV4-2 TGTGCCAGCAGCCAAGAGGGACAGGGGGCGATTATCGATGAGCAGTTCTTC CASSQEGQGAIIDEQFF
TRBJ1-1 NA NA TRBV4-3 TGCGCCAGCAGCCTCGGGACTCCCTTTTCCGAGACGAACACTGAAGCTTTCTTT CASSLGTPFSETNTEAFF
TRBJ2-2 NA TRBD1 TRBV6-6 TGTGCCAGCAGTCAAGGACAGGGGGACACCGGGGAGCTGTTTTTT CASSQGQGDTGELFF
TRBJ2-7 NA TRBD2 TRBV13 TGTGCCAGCAGCTTCGGGGGGTGGGTCTACGAGCAGTACTTC CASSFGGWVYEQYF
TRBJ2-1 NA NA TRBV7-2 TGTGCCAGCCGTCGTGGGCGGGGGCTCTCCTACAATGAGCAGTTCTTC CASRRGRGLSYNEQFF
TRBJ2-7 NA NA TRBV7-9 TGTTCCAGCACCCAGCCCAGGATCCCCTACGAGCAGTACTTC CSSTQPRIPYEQYF
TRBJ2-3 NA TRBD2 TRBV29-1 TGCAGCGTTGAAAGCGGGAGCGGGGGGGCCGGTTCAACAGATACGCAGTATTTT CSVESGSGGAGSTDTQYF
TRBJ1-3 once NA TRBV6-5 TGTGCCAGCAGTTACTCGTGGGTAGAGGGTGGAAACACCATATATTTT CASSYSWVEGGNTIYF
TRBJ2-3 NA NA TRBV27 TGTGCCAGCAGACCAGGGGTATCAGATACGCAGTATTTT CASRPGVSDTQYF
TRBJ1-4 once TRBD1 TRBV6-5 TGTGCCAGCAGGCCCCGGACAGGGGGGGAAAAACTGTTTTTT CASRPRTGGEKLFF
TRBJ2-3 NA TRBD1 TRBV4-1 TGCGCCAGCAGCCTCTTACAGGGGCCGGGAGATACGCAGTATTTT CASSLLQGPGDTQYF
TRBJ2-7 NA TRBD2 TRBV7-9 TGTGCCAGCAGCTCCAGCGGGAGTGATCCCTACGAGCAGTACTTC CASSSSGSDPYEQYF
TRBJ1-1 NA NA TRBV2 TGTGCCAGCCTGGGGGCCTCGTACACTGAAGCTTTCTTT CASLGASYTEAFF
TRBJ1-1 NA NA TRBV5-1 TGCGCCAGCAGGGAGGCAAGGGAGAGTGAAGCTTTCTTT CASREARESEAFF
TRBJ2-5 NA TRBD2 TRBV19 TGTGCCAGCCGTAGCGGGGCACAAGAGACCCAGTACTTC CASRSGAQETQYF
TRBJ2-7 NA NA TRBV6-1 TGTGCCAGCACCCCTCGGAGCCGGCGCGACGAGCAGTACTTC CASTPRSRRDEQYF
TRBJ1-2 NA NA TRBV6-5 TGTGCCAGCAGCTCTAATCCTAACTATGGCTACACCTTC CASSSNPNYGYTF
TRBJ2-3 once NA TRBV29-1 TGCAGCGTCGTCCGGGGGTCTAGCACAGATACGCAGTATTTT CSVVRGSSTDTQYF
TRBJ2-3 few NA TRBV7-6 TGTGCCAGCAGCTTAGACGGGGTACAAGATACGCAGTATTTT CASSLDGVQDTQYF
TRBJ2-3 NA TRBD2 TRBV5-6 TGTGCCAGCAGCTTGGGGGGACTAGCCGCAGATACGCAGTATTTC CASSLGGLAADTQYF
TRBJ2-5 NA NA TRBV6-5 TGTGCCAGCAGTATAAGAACAGGGCAAGAGACCCAGTACTTC CASSIRTGQETQYF
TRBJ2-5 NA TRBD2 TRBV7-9 TGTGCCAGCAGCCTCTCTAGCGGGGGGGCGAAGACCCAGTACTTC CASSLSSGGAKTQYF
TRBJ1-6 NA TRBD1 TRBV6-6 TGTGCCAGCAGATCGGGACAGGGGGGTTCACCCCTCCACTTT CASRSGQGGSPLHF
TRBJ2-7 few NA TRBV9 TGTGCCAGCAGCGTAGATGGAGGGGCAGAGCAGTACTTC CASSVDGGAEQYF
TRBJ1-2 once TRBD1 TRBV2 TGTGCCAGCAGTAGGGACAGTAACTATGGCTACACCTTC CASSRDSNYGYTF
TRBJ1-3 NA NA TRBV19 TGTGCCAGTAGTACAGGGTCTACTGGAAACACCATATATTTT CASSTGSTGNTIYF
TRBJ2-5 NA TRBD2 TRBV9 TGTGCCAGCAGCGGAGGGACTAGCGGGGGGGCCCAAGAGACCCAGTACTTC CASSGGTSGGAQETQYF
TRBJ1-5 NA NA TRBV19 TGTGCCAGTAGTAAGGGGCCTCAGGGGAGCAATCAGCCCCAGCATTTT CASSKGPQGSNQPQHF
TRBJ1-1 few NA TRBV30 TGTGCCTGGAGCCGACAGCGGAACACTGAAGCTTTCTTT CAWSRQRNTEAFF
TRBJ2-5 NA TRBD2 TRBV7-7 TGTGCTAGCAGCAGGACTAGCGGGGGAGAGACCCAGTACTTC CASSRTSGGETQYF
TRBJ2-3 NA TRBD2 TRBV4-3 TGCGCCAGCAGCCAACTTAGCGGGGTTAGCACAGATACGCAGTATTTT CASSQLSGVSTDTQYF
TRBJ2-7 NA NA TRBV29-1 TGCAGCGTCGGGACTGCCCACGAGCAGTACTTC CSVGTAHEQYF
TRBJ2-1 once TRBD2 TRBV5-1 TGCGCCAGCAGCCCTAACCAGCGGGGATACAATGAGCAGTTCTTC CASSPNQRGYNEQFF
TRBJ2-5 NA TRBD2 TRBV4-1 TGCGCCAGCAGCCAAGGTTCGTCTAGCGGGGGTCAAGAGACCCAGTACTTC CASSQGSSSGGQETQYF
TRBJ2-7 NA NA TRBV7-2 TGTGCCAGCAGCAAAGGGGGGGATTACGAGCAGTACTTC CASSKGGDYEQYF
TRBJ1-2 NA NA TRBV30 TGTGCCTGGAGTAGGGAGGGTGGCTACACCTTC CAWSREGGYTF
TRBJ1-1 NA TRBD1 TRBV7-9 TGTGCCAGCAGCTTAGGGGACAGGGGTAGAATGAACACTGAAGCTTTCTTT CASSLGDRGRMNTEAFF
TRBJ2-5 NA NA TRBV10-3 TGTGCCATCAGTGACTCGGAAGAGACCCAGTACTTC CAISDSEETQYF
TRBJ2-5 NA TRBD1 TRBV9 TGTGCCAGCAGCGCGGGGACAGGGGCGCATGAGACCCAGTACTTC CASSAGTGAHETQYF
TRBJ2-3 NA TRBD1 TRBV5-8 TGTGCCAGCAGCTTACAGGGGGACACAGATACGCAGTATTTT CASSLQGDTDTQYF
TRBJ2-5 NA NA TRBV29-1 TGCAGCGTTGGTCGACTAGAGACCCAGTACTTC CSVGRLETQYF
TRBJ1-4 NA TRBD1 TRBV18 TGTGCCAGCTCACCGGGACAGCTTAATGAAAAACTGTTTTTT CASSPGQLNEKLFF
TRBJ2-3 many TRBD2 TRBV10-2 TGCGCCAGCCGGGGGGGCCAGTTAGATACGCAGTATTTT CASRGGQLDTQYF
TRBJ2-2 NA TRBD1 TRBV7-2 TGTGCCAGCAGCTTCGGGACAGGGAACACCGGGGAGCTGTTTTTT CASSFGTGNTGELFF
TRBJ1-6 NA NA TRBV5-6 TGTGCCAGCAGCCCGGCACAGGAATCCTATAATTCACCCCTCAACTTT CASSPAQESYNSPLNF
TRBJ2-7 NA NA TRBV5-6 TGTGCCAGCAGCGCGCGTTTCGAGGGATCCTACGAGCAGTACTTC CASSARFEGSYEQYF
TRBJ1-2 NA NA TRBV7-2 TGTGCCAGCAGCTTCGGCTATGGCTACACCTTC CASSFGYGYTF
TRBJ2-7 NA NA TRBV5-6 TGTGCCAGCAGCCCAAGAATGAGACACCACCCTTACGAGCAGTACTTC CASSPRMRHHPYEQYF
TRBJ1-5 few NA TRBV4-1 TGCGCCAGCAGCCTCAATCCAGAGGGGCCCCAGCATTTT CASSLNPEGPQHF
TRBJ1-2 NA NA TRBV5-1 TGCGCCAGCAGCTTGGTAGAGAACTATGGCTACCCCTTC CASSLVENYGYPF
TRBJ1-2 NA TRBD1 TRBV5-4 TGTGCCAGCAGCCTACAGACAGGGGTAAAGGGCTACACCTTC CASSLQTGVKGYTF
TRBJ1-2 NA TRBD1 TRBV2 TGTGCCAGCAGCGACACCGCCTCAGGGGGGATGTATGGCTACACCTTC CASSDTASGGMYGYTF
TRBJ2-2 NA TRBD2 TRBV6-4 TGTGCCAGCAGTGACTACCCGGGGGGTACCGGGGAGCTGTTTTTT CASSDYPGGTGELFF
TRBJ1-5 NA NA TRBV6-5 TGTGCCAGCAGCTATACAGGGTCTCAGCCCCAGCATTTT CASSYTGSQPQHF
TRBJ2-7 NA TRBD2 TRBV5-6 TGTGCCAGCAGCTGGACTAGCGGGGGCTACGAGCAGTACTTC CASSWTSGGYEQYF
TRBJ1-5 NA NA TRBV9 TGTGCCAGCAGCCCCTACGGCGGGTTCAATCAGCCCCAGAATTTT CASSPYGGFNQPQNF